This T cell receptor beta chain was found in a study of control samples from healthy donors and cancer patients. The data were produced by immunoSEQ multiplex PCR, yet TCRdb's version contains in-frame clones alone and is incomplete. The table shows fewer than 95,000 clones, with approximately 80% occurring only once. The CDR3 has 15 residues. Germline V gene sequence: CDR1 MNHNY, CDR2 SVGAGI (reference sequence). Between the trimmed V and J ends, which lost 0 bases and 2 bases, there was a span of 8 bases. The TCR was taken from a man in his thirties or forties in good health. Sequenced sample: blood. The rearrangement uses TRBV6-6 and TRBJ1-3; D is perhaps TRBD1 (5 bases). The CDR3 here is CASSYSKQAGNTIYF. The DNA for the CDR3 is TGTGCCAGCAGTTACTCGAAACAGGCTGGAAACACCATATATTTT.